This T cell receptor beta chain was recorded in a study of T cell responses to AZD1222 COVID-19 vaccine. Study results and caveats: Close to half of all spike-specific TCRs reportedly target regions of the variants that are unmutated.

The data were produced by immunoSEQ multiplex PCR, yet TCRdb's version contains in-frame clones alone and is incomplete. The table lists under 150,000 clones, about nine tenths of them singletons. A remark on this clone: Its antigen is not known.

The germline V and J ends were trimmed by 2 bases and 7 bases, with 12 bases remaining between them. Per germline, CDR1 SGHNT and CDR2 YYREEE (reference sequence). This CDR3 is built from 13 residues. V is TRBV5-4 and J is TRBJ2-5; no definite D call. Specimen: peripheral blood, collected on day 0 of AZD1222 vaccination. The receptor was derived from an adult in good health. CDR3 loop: CASSLAPAGTQYF. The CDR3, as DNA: TGTGCCAGCAGCTTAGCTCCGGCTGGGACCCAGTACTTC.